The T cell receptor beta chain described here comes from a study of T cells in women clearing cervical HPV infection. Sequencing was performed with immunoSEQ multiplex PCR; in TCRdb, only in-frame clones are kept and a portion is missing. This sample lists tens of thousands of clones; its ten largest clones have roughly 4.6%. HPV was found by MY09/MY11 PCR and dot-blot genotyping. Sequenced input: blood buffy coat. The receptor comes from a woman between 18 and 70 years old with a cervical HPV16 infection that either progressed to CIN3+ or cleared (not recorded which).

The CDR3 DNA, read in part, is TGTGCCAGCAGTTACTCACTAGCGGGTCCTCCGGATACG. Translating it yields CASSYSLAGPPDT. The entire CDR3 reads CASSYSLAGPPDTQYF. The V gene is TRBV6-2 or TRBV6-3, the J gene TRBJ2-3; 9 bases align to TRBD2. With the read ending 3 residues before the CDR3 end, the germline J gene is used to fill in that end. The CDR3 sequence is 16 residues long. The germline V gene encodes CDR1 MNHEY and CDR2 SVGEGT. The J segment lost 6 bases and the V segment lost 0 bases, leaving 7 bases of the junction unmatched.